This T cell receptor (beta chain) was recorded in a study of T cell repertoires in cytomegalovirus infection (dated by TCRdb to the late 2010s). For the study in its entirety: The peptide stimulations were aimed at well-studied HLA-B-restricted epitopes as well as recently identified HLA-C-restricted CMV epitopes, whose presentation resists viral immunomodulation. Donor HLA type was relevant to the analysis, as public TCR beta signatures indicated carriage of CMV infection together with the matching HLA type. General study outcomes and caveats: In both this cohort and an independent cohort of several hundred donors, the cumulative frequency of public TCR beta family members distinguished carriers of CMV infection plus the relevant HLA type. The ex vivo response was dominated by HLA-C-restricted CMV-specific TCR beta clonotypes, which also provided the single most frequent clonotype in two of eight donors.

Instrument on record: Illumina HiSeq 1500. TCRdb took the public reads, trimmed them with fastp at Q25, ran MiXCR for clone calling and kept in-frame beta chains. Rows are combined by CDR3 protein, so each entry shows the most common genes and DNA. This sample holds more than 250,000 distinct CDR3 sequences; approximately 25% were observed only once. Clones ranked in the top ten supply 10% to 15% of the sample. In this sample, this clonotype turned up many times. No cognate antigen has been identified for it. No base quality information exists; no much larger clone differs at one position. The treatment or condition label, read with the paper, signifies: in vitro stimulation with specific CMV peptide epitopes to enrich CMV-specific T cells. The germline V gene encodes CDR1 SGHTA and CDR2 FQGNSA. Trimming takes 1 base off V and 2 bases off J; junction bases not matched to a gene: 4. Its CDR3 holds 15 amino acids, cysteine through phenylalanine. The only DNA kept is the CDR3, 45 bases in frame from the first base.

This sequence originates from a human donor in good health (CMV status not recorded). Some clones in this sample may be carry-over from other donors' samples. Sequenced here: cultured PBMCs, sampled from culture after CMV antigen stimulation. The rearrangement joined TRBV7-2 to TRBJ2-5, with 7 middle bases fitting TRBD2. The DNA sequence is TGTGCCAGCAGCTTAGTGCCTAGCGGACAAGAGACCCAGTACTTC. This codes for CASSLVPSGQETQYF.